The TCR beta chain under discussion was sequenced for a study of blood T cells in healthy people across ages. Germline V gene sequence: CDR1 SGHRS, CDR2 YFSETQ. The CDR3 sequence is 13 residues long. V trimming: 4 bases; J trimming: 11 bases; junction bases outside the gene matches: 7. For the second PCR, which ran for about 7 to 11 cycles, a sample-barcoded 5' primer and a J-beta primer mix were used. TCRdb used MiXCR to reprocess the 5' RACE reads, holding one entry per CDR3 protein. The sample records more than 500,000 distinct CDR3 sequences, 27% being singletons. A note on this clonotype: No antigen is known for it.

Whole-study results and caveats: Significant beta diversity loss was already apparent by age approximately 36, declining roughly linearly. Investigators treated diversity estimates from one million T cells as underestimates.

Every donor provided roughly 10 milliliters of peripheral blood. Per individual sample, total RNA of at least 5.5 micrograms was extracted. The V and J genes are TRBV5-1 and TRBJ2-5; TRBD1 matches 11 bases. The sample consisted of blood. The source is a woman in her 70s in good health. The CDR3 reads CASSRDRGEEQYF. The CDR3 DNA reads as TGCGCCAGCAGCCGGGACAGGGGGGAAGAGCAGTACTTC.